Each of the 9 T cell receptor beta chains below was sequenced from the same sample in a study of response to subunit inactivated influenza vaccine. From the RT-PCR reads, TCRdb called clonotypes with MiXCR, one entry per CDR3 protein. The data show some 640,000 distinct CDR3 sequences, with over 11% seen just once and around 7.3% held by the top ten. The sequencing here drew on PBMCs from blood, taken around 15 days before vaccination. The receptors were gathered from a man in his forties or fifties who received an inactivated influenza vaccine.

This clonotype has just a few counts. J is TRBJ2-5 and V is TRBV20-1, with a weak D call TRBD2 (6 bases). The CDR3 contains 15 residues. Looked up from germline, CDR1 is DFQATT and CDR2 is SNEGSKA (reference sequence). V lost 1 base to trimming and J lost 2 bases, with 14 bases between them. CDR3 sequence: CSARGSAGQQETQYF. The CDR3 DNA is TGCAGTGCTAGAGGATCTGCGGGGCAGCAAGAGACCCAGTACTTC.

V and J are TRBV3-1 and TRBJ2-2, with D unclear. Trimming shortened V by 1 base and J by 0 bases, and 9 bases separated the two germline ends. Germline V gene sequence: CDR1 LGHDT, CDR2 YNNKEL (reference sequence). The CDR3 loop spans 16 amino acids. The CDR3, as DNA: TGTGCCAGCAGCCAAGTAGAACAGACGAACACCGGGGAGCTGTTTTTT. This encodes CASSQVEQTNTGELFF.

This clonotype has more than one count but fewer than ten. The chain has TRBV7-8 and TRBJ1-1, with 8 bases identical to TRBD1. Trimming at V came to 5 bases and at J to 1 base, leaving 12 bases not matched to a gene. From germline, CDR1 is SGHVS and CDR2 FQNEAQ. CDR3 length: 17 residues. The DNA of the CDR3 is TGTGCCAGCAGCCCAAGGGTTACCGGGACAGGGAACACTGAAGCTTTCTTT. This translates into CASSPRVTGTGNTEAFF.

This clonotype appeared a few times. V gene TRBV6-1 combines with J gene TRBJ2-7; D unclear. This CDR3 is built from 14 residues. V was clipped by 2 bases and J by 5 bases, with 13 bases between them. Per the germline V gene, CDR1 is MNHNS and CDR2 is SASEGT. DNA for the CDR3: TGTGCCAGCAGTGAAATTTCCCCTTCAAACGAGCAGTACTTC. Translation: CASSEISPSNEQYF.

The sample holds a few counts of this clonotype. The rearrangement joins TRBV10-2 to TRBJ1-1; 7 bases agree with TRBD1. Per germline, CDR1 WSHSY and CDR2 SAAADI. The V gene end was trimmed by 6 bases and the J gene end by 4 bases; junction bases not matched to a gene: 11. This CDR3 region has 15 residues. CDR3 protein: CASRLTGDGSTEAFF. In DNA, the CDR3 is TGCGCCAGCAGATTAACAGGGGATGGTAGCACTGAAGCTTTCTTT.

The rearrangement links TRBV6-5 to TRBJ2-2; maybe TRBD1 (5 bases). Germline V gives CDR1 MNHEY, CDR2 SVGAGI. V lost 2 bases and J 0 bases, leaving 13 bases between the germline ends. The CDR3 length is 17 residues. The CDR3 here is CASSYEQGGANTGELFF. As DNA, the CDR3 is TGTGCCAGCAGTTACGAGCAGGGTGGAGCGAACACCGGGGAGCTGTTTTTT.

In nucleotides, the CDR3 is TGTGCCAGCAGCCTCCGAGACAGAGGGTCCTACAATGAGCAGTTCTTC. This encodes CASSLRDRGSYNEQFF. This chain links TRBV5-6 with TRBJ2-1, with D perhaps given as TRBD1 or TRBD2 (5 bases each). V was trimmed by 4 bases and J by 1 base, leaving 15 bases between them. Germline CDR1 reads SGHDT; CDR2 reads YYEEEE. This CDR3 is 16 amino acids long.

This clonotype was observed a handful of times. The V and J genes are TRBV29-1 and TRBJ2-6; TRBD1 matches at 7 bases. The germline gives CDR1 SQVTM, CDR2 ANQGSEA. CDR3 size: 15 residues. V was clipped by 5 bases and J by 0 bases; unmatched bases: 4. The CDR3 DNA is TGCAGCGTTAAGACAGGGAGCTCTGGGGCCAACGTCCTGACTTTC. This gives the protein CSVKTGSSGANVLTF. The full variable domain, in which reference TRBV29-1 and TRBJ2-6 provide the parts outside the CDR3, is SAVISQKPSRDICQRGTSLTIQCQVDSQVTMMFWYRQQPGQSLTLIATANQGSEATYESGFVIDKFPISRPNLTFSTLTVSNMSPEDSSIYLCSVKTGSSGANVLTFGAGSRLTVL.

This chain uses TRBV3-1 with TRBJ2-5, with D tentatively TRBD1 or TRBD2 (5 bases each). The CDR3 consists of 14 residues. CDR1 and CDR2 from the germline V gene are LGHDT and YNNKEL (reference sequence). Trimming removed 7 bases from V and 4 bases from J, with 16 bases in between. CDR3 in amino acids: CASTRGEGRETQYF. The CDR3 DNA follows: TGTGCCAGCACACGCGGAGAGGGGCGAGAGACCCAGTACTTC.